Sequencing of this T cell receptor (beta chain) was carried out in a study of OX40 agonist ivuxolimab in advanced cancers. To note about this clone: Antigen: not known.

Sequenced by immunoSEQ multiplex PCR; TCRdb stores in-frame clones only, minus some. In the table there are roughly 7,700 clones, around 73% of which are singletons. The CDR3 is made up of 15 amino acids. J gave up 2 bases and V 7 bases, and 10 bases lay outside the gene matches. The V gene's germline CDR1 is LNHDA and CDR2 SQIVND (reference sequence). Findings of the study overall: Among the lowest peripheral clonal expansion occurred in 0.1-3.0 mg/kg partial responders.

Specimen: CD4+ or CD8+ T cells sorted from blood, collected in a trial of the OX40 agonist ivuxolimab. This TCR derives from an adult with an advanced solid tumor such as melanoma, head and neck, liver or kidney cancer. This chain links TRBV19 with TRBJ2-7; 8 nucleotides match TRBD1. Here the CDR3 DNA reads TGTGCCAGTACCATGAGGACAGGGACCACCTACGAGCAGTACTTC. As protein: CASTMRTGTTYEQYF.